This T cell receptor (beta chain) was sequenced during a study of T-cell reconstitution after alpha-beta-depleted transplantation in children. This clonotype was counted a few times. Unique molecular identifiers were used to barcode this TCRbeta library. TCRdb reprocessed the PCR reads with MiXCR, giving one entry per CDR3 protein. The sample consists of 300,000 to 400,000 distinct CDR3 sequences, roughly 14% of them appearing once. V lost 5 bases to trimming and J lost 3 bases; unmatched junction nucleotides: 10. Germline CDR1 SGHTA, CDR2 FQGTGA. This CDR3 has 16 amino acids. The sample in question was PBMCs, obtained from the stem cell graft. The sequence derives from a human donor who donated a stem cell graft to a child with Fanconi anemia. The chain recombines TRBV7-3 with TRBJ2-3, with 8 bases lining up with TRBD2. For the CDR3, the DNA is TGTGCCAGCAGCCCACGTCGGGCGGGGGGTACAGATACGCAGTATTTT. Encoded protein: CASSPRRAGGTDTQYF.